The source of this T cell receptor (beta chain) is a study of OX40 agonist ivuxolimab in advanced cancers. In the study overall: An anti-OX40 (CD134) antibody with agonistic activity, ivuxolimab, was administered to patients. Whole-study results and caveats: CD8+ T cells showed, on average, more clonal expansion than CD4+ cells.

TCRdb's table, derived via immunoSEQ multiplex PCR, lists solely in-frame clones and lacks some. The sample comprises about 66,000 clones, roughly 89% of which are singletons, and approximately 2.8% rests with the top ten. To note about this clone: Antigen: not known.

This material consisted of CD4+ or CD8+ T cells sorted from blood, taken in a trial of the OX40 agonist ivuxolimab. This sequence originates from an adult with an advanced solid tumor such as melanoma, head and neck, liver or kidney cancer.

CDR3 in DNA: TGTGCCAGCAGTCCAGGAAAACGCTCCTACAATGAGCAGTTCTTC. Amino acids: CASSPGKRSYNEQFF. The genes are TRBV7-9 and TRBJ2-1, with D uncertain. This CDR3 is 15 amino acids long. Germline V gene sequence: CDR1 SEHNR, CDR2 FQNEAQ (reference sequence). V lost 6 bases and J lost 0, with 12 bases in between.